This T cell receptor beta chain was identified in a study of CD8 T cells in Susac syndrome. CDR1 and CDR2 from the germline V gene are PRHDT and FYEKMQ (reference sequence). The CDR3 is 16 amino acids. V lost 4 bases to trimming and J lost 4 bases, with 19 bases between them. The RNA, roughly 0.45 to 1 ug, was put through reverse transcription using random hexamers. TCRdb reprocessed the immunoSEQ multiplex PCR reads with MiXCR, giving one entry per CDR3 protein. Of under 70,000 distinct CDR3 sequences detected, roughly 94% appear once; the ten largest clones hold 0.75%. The chain combines TRBV13 with TRBJ1-2; D unclear. Material: CD8+ T cells from PBMCs. The sequence was collected from a human donor with Susac syndrome. CDR3 region: CASSSRKETISYGYTF. The CDR3 DNA reads as TGTGCCAGCAGCTCCCGAAAAGAGACAATTTCCTATGGCTACACCTTC. The variable domain in full, with the rest retrieved from reference TRBV13 and TRBJ1-2, is AAGVIQSPRHLIKEKRETATLKCYPIPRHDTVYWYQQGPGQDPQFLISFYEKMQSDKGSIPDRFSAQQFSDYHSELNMSSLELGDSALYFCASSSRKETISYGYTFGSGTRLTVV.